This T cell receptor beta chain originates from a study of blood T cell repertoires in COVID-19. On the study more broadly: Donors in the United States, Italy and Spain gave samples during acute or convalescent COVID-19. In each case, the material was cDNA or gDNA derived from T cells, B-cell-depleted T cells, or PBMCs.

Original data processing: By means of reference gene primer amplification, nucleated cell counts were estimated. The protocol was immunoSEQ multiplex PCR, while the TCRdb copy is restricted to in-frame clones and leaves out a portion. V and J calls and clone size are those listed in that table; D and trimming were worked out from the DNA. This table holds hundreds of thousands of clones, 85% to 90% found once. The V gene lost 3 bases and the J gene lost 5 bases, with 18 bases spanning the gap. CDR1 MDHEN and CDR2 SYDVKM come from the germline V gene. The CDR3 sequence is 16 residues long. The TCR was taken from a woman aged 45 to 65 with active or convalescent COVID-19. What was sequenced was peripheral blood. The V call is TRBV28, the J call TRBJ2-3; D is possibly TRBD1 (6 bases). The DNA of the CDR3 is TGTGCCAGCAGTTTTGCGGCAGGGGCCGGTAGAGATACGCAGTATTTT. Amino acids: CASSFAAGAGRDTQYF. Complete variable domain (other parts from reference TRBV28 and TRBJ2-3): DVKVTQSSRYLVKRTGEKVFLECVQDMDHENMFWYRQDPGLGLRLIYFSYDVKMKEKGDIPEGYSVSREKKERFSLILESASTNQTSMYLCASSFAAGAGRDTQYFGPGTRLTVL.